The 18 T cell receptor beta chains reported below all come from one sample, sequenced in a study of cytomegalovirus exposure and HLA in healthy donors (dated by TCRdb to about 2017). Library preparation used the immunoSEQ multiplex PCR assay. A mixture of 60 forward primers for TCR Vbeta segments and 13 reverse primers for TCR Jbeta segments was used in the multiplex PCR. Held by TCRdb, this immuneACCESS table contains in-frame sequences only and omits some clones. Under half of the omission traces to an unresolved V gene where checked; the cause of the rest is unknown. The sample yields 150,000 to 200,000 clones; under 90% were counted once. The top ten hold approximately 1.5% of the sample. The sample consisted of PBMCs. The receptors shown here come from a male donor in good health and CMV-seronegative.

This clone was seen only once. The chain is built from TRBV4-2 and TRBJ2-3; 8 nucleotides agree with TRBD2. Germline CDR1 LGHNA, CDR2 YNFKEQ. The CDR3 runs to 19 residues. Trimming at V came to 1 base and at J to 4 bases, leaving 16 bases not matched to a gene. The CDR3 region is CASSQVVRLGLASPDTQYF. CDR3 DNA: TGTGCCAGCAGCCAAGTGGTGCGCCTCGGACTAGCAAGCCCAGATACGCAGTATTTT.

J is TRBJ2-5 and V is TRBV5-4; TRBD2 matches 13 bases. V lost 4 bases to trimming and J lost 4 bases; unmatched junction nucleotides: 7. The CDR3 is 16 amino acids. Germline CDR1 is SGHNT and CDR2 is YYREEE (reference sequence). The CDR3 region is CASSPRTSGGSETQYF. The CDR3 DNA is TGTGCCAGCAGCCCCAGGACTAGCGGGGGTTCAGAGACCCAGTACTTC.

The genes are TRBV5-4 and TRBJ2-3, with TRBD1 identical over 7 bases. Looked up from germline, CDR1 is SGHNT and CDR2 is YYREEE (reference sequence). V shed 4 bases and J 1 base; nucleotides not matched to a gene: 12. This CDR3 spans 17 amino acids. The CDR3 reads CASSVGQPFDRTDTQYF. CDR3 DNA sequence: TGTGCCAGCAGCGTGGGACAGCCGTTTGATCGCACAGATACGCAGTATTTT.

This clone was detected once. The V call is TRBV7-3, the J call TRBJ1-1, with no clear D. In germline, CDR1 is SGHTA, CDR2 FQGTGA. The CDR3 totals 13 residues. Trimming pared 5 bases from V and 0 bases from J, leaving 7 bases between. The CDR3 protein is CASSATMNTEAFF. The CDR3 nucleotides read TGTGCCAGCAGCGCCACAATGAACACTGAAGCTTTCTTT.

As regards this clone: Germline and junction disagree at one end, which may indicate a read error. The rearrangement uses TRBV11-3 and TRBJ1-2; TRBD1 aligns across 7 bases. The CDR3 runs to 15 residues. Germline V gene sequence: CDR1 SGHNT, CDR2 YENEEA. DNA of the CDR3: TGTGCCAGCAGCCCGAAGACAGGGACCTTGTCCGTTATCTTCTTC. This gives the protein CASSPKTGTLSVIFF.

V and J are TRBV6-9 and TRBJ2-3; D is uncertain. CDR1 and CDR2 (germline): MNHGY, SVAAGI. The V and J ends lost 4 bases and 2 bases respectively, with 13 bases between them. This CDR3 comprises 15 residues. The CDR3 region has the DNA TGTGCCAGCAGTTGGGCCGGTAACAACACAGATACGCAGTATTTT. Translation: CASSWAGNNTDTQYF.

V gene TRBV19 combines with J gene TRBJ1-1, with 9 nucleotides matching TRBD1. This CDR3 region has 22 residues. Germline V CDR1 and CDR2: LNHDA, SQIVND (reference sequence). The junction had 31 bases not matched to a gene; V was cut back by 7 bases and J by 4 bases. The CDR3 region has the DNA TGTGCCAGTACCCGATGGGGTGGGGGACAGGGTAGGGTGCGCTTACCAGGCACTGAAGCTTTCTTT. Translating it yields CASTRWGGGQGRVRLPGTEAFF.

V and J are TRBV6-5 and TRBJ1-1; D perhaps matches TRBD1 (6 bases). The germline CDR1 and CDR2 sequences are MNHEY and SVGAGI. The CDR3 runs 13 residues. Trimming cost V 5 bases and J 11 bases, with 18 bases left between them. The CDR3 sequence is CASSEALRTAAFF. The CDR3 DNA reads as TGTGCCAGCAGTGAAGCATTAAGGACAGCCGCTTTCTTT.

The rearrangement joins TRBV7-6 to TRBJ2-7; tentatively, D is TRBD2 (6 bases). CDR3 size: 14 residues. V was pared by 1 base and J by 1 base, with 8 bases between. Germline V gene data show CDR1 as SGHVS and CDR2 as FNYEAQ. The CDR3, as DNA: TGTGCCAGCAGCTTAGTGGCGGGATCCTACGAGCAGTACTTC. It specifies CASSLVAGSYEQYF.

In the case of this clone: This sample includes further DNA sequences coding for the same CDR3. The chain has TRBV5-1 and TRBJ1-1, with D possibly matching TRBD1 (6 bases). Deletions cut 0 bases from V and 0 bases from J, with 6 bases between. This CDR3 spans 14 amino acids. Germline CDR1 is SGHRS and CDR2 is YFSETQ. The CDR3 sequence is CASSLGTVNTEAFF. For the CDR3, the DNA is TGCGCCAGCAGCTTGGGGACAGTGAACACTGAAGCTTTCTTT.

CDR3 DNA: TGTGCCAGCAGCCAACAGGGTCCCACCGAGCAGTACTTC. Amino acid sequence: CASSQQGPTEQYF. The chain recombines TRBV14 with TRBJ2-7, with D maybe TRBD1 (5 bases). The germline V and J ends were trimmed by 2 bases and 6 bases, with 11 bases remaining between them. From germline, CDR1 is SGHDN and CDR2 FVKESK. The CDR3 spans 13 residues.

The CDR3 DNA reads TGCGCCAGCAGCCCCGACAGGGTGGGACTAGCGGGAGAAGAGACCCAGTACTTC. Amino acid sequence: CASSPDRVGLAGEETQYF. V is TRBV5-1 and J is TRBJ2-5; 14 bases align to TRBD2. The length of the CDR3 is 18 residues. V dropped 4 bases and J dropped 3; count of bases not matched to a gene: 11. The germline CDR1 and CDR2 sequences are SGHRS and YFSETQ.

This chain connects TRBV19 to TRBJ1-6; 9 bases fit TRBD1. There are 17 residues in the CDR3. The ends lost 9 bases at V and 7 bases at J; junction bases unmatched: 16. From germline, CDR1 is LNHDA and CDR2 SQIVND (reference sequence). The CDR3 region is CASRSTGGASPNSPLHF. The CDR3 DNA follows: TGTGCCAGCCGTAGTACAGGGGGCGCGTCCCCGAATTCACCCCTCCACTTT.

The chain recombines TRBV7-9 with TRBJ1-2; TRBD1 matches 7 bases. The V and J ends lost 1 base and 4 bases, in that order; junction bases with no gene match: 3. CDR1 and CDR2 from the germline V gene are SEHNR and FQNEAQ (reference sequence). The length of the CDR3 is 14 residues. The CDR3 here is CASSLGQGFYGYTF. The CDR3 DNA is TGTGCCAGCAGCTTAGGACAGGGATTCTATGGCTACACCTTC.

The chain joins TRBV14 to TRBJ2-2; maybe TRBD1 (5 bases). Trimming removed 1 base at V and 6 bases at J, with 15 bases between. Germline V gene lookup returns CDR1 SGHDN and CDR2 FVKESK. This CDR3 region has 16 residues. CDR3 residues: CASSQVRAGLPGELFF. CDR3 in DNA: TGTGCCAGCAGCCAAGTTCGGGCAGGGCTCCCCGGGGAGCTGTTTTTT.

The chain joins TRBV9 to TRBJ1-4, with D tentatively TRBD1 (5 bases). V was cut by 4 bases and J by 0 bases, with 10 bases left in between. In germline, CDR1 is SGDLS, CDR2 YYNGEE. This CDR3 comprises 15 residues. CDR3 bases: TGTGCCAGCAGCTTGGACATATCAACTAATGAAAAACTGTTTTTT. Translation gives CASSLDISTNEKLFF.

The rearrangement joins TRBV2 to TRBJ2-1; 11 nucleotides agree with TRBD2. The germline V gene has CDR1 SNHLY and CDR2 FYNNEI. The CDR3 is 17 residues long. The junction had 10 bases not matched to a gene; V was cut back by 5 bases and J by 4 bases. The CDR3 DNA follows: TGTGCCAGCAGTCCACTAGCGGGAGTCTCACTGTACAATGAGCAGTTCTTC. It is translated as CASSPLAGVSLYNEQFF.

This clone was detected once. The chain carries TRBV6-4 and TRBJ2-3; TRBD1 matches 8 bases. V lost 3 bases and J lost 3; bases outside the gene matches: 5. Germline V CDR1 and CDR2: MRHNA, SNTAGT. The CDR3 spans 15 residues. The CDR3 here is CASSELGQETDTQYF. CDR3 nucleotides: TGTGCCAGCAGTGAATTGGGACAGGAGACAGATACGCAGTATTTT.